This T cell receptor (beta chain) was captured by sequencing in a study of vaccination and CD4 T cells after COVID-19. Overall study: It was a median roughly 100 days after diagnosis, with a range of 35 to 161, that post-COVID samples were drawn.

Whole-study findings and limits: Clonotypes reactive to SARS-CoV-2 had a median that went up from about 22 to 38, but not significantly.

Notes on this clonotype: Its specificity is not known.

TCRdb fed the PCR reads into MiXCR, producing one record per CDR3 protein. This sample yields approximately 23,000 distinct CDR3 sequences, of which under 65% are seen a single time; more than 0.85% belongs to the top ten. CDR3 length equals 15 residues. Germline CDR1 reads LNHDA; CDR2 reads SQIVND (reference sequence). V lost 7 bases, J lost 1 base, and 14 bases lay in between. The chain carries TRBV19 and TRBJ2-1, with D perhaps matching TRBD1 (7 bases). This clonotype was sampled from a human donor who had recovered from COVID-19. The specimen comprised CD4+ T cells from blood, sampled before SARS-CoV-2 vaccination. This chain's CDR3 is CASTRTGGSYNEQFF. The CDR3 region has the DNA TGTGCCAGTACCAGGACAGGAGGGTCCTACAATGAGCAGTTCTTC.